One sample yielded the 31 T cell receptor beta chains listed below, sequenced in a study of T cell responses to AZD1222 COVID-19 vaccine. The repertoire was sequenced with immunoSEQ multiplex PCR; TCRdb's copy has only in-frame clones and lacks some. In the table there are approximately 74,000 clones, more than 80% of which are singletons. Sequenced material: peripheral blood, taken on day 0 of AZD1222 vaccination. The receptors were gathered from an adult in good health.

J is TRBJ2-5 and V is TRBV6-1, with TRBD2 matching 7 bases. Germline lookup yields CDR1 MNHNS and CDR2 SASEGT. This CDR3 comprises 13 residues. V lost 2 bases, J lost 5 bases, and 2 bases stayed unmatched. CDR3 nucleotide sequence: TGTGCCAGCAGTGAAAACGGGGGGGAGACCCAGTACTTC. Translated, it gives CASSENGGETQYF.

As to this clone: Other DNA sequences of this sample code for an identical CDR3. The chain links TRBV3-1 (or the pseudogene TRBV3-2) to TRBJ1-5; D uncertain. There are 12 residues in the CDR3. Germline CDR1 is LGHDT and CDR2 is YNNKEL (reference sequence). V was trimmed by 1 base and J by 6 bases, leaving 4 bases between them. The CDR3 sequence: CASSQGGQPQHF. Written as DNA, the CDR3 is TGTGCCAGCAGCCAAGGAGGTCAGCCCCAGCATTTT.

By frequency in the sample, this clone is medium-sized (0.01 to 0.1%). The V call is TRBV4-1, the J call TRBJ2-1; 15 bases fit TRBD2. Trimming at V came to 3 bases and at J to 2 bases, leaving 8 bases not matched to a gene. Looked up from germline, CDR1 is MGHRA and CDR2 is YSYEKL. The CDR3 consists of 19 residues. The chain's CDR3 is CASSHPGLAGGPTYNEQFF. CDR3 nucleotides: TGCGCCAGCAGCCACCCGGGACTAGCGGGGGGCCCTACCTACAATGAGCAGTTCTTC.

The rearrangement joins TRBV11-2 to TRBJ1-2; D gene ambiguous. Per germline, CDR1 SGHAT and CDR2 FQNNGV. The CDR3 has 13 residues. V lost 1 base, J lost 2 bases, and 5 bases lay in between. The CDR3 region is CASSLGGNYGYTF. DNA of the CDR3: TGTGCCAGCAGCTTAGGCGGGAACTATGGCTACACCTTC.

The CDR3 is CSVSGGQGKTTEAFF. The CDR3 nucleotides are TGCAGCGTTAGTGGGGGACAGGGCAAGACCACTGAAGCTTTCTTT. This chain joins TRBV29-1 and TRBJ1-1, with 9 bases fitting TRBD1. Per the germline V gene, CDR1 is SQVTM and CDR2 is ANQGSEA. V was clipped by 5 bases and J by 4 bases; unmatched bases: 11. This CDR3 has 15 amino acids.

The chain uses TRBV4-1 and TRBJ1-5, with a tentative D call TRBD1 (5 bases). V was shortened by 0 bases and J by 5 bases, with 14 bases between the two germline ends. From germline, CDR1 is MGHRA and CDR2 YSYEKL. The CDR3 runs to 16 residues. Here the CDR3 DNA reads TGCGCCAGCAGCCAAGATCGGTTTCCGGGACATCAGCCCCAGCATTTT. Encoded protein: CASSQDRFPGHQPQHF.

This clone was seen just once. The chain is built from TRBV10-3 and TRBJ1-3; maybe TRBD1 (5 bases). The CDR3 is made up of 14 amino acids. V was cut by 0 bases and J by 5 bases, with 8 bases left in between. Germline V gene data show CDR1 as ENHRY and CDR2 as SYGVKD. CDR3 DNA: TGTGCCATCAGTGAGTCGGAGGGGAGAAACACCATATATTTT. Its translation is CAISESEGRNTIYF.

This clone occurred once. The chain recombines TRBV7-9 with TRBJ2-3; 11 nucleotides line up with TRBD2. The CDR3 spans 18 residues. Germline V gives CDR1 SEHNR, CDR2 FQNEAQ (reference sequence). The trim removed 8 bases at V and 6 bases at J, leaving 19 bases unmatched. The DNA for the CDR3 is TGTGCCAGCTCAAGTACCGGGACTAGCGGCTCATACAGGGATACGCAGTATTTT. Translation: CASSSTGTSGSYRDTQYF.

Notes on this clone: Germline is not matched at one junction end, which may reflect a read error. The V call is TRBV11-1, the J call TRBJ2-1; TRBD2 aligns across 10 bases. Germline V lookup: CDR1 SGHAT, CDR2 FQDESV (reference sequence). The CDR3 runs 15 residues. Here the CDR3 reads CASSLAGESRNEQFF. The DNA of the CDR3 is TGTGCCAGCAGCCTAGCGGGAGAGTCCCGAAATGAGCAGTTCTTC.

This chain joins TRBV7-9 and TRBJ1-2, with D tentatively TRBD1 (5 bases). Trimming left V 4 bases short and J 1 base short, with 7 bases between. CDR3 size: 13 residues. Germline V lookup: CDR1 SEHNR, CDR2 FQNEAQ (reference sequence). The CDR3: CASSWQGNYGYTF. In DNA, the CDR3 is TGTGCCAGCAGCTGGCAGGGTAACTATGGCTACACCTTC. Filled out from reference TRBV7-9 and TRBJ1-2, the complete variable domain reads DTGVSQNPRHKITKRGQNVTFRCDPISEHNRLYWYRQTLGQGPEFLTYFQNEAQLEKSRLLSDRFSAERPKGSFSTLEIQRTEQGDSAMYLCASSWQGNYGYTFGSGTRLTVV.

The V gene is TRBV15, the J gene TRBJ1-1; D is undetermined. Trimming took 4 bases from V and 2 from J, leaving 11 bases between them. From germline, CDR1 is LNHNV and CDR2 YYDKDF (reference sequence). The CDR3 covers 14 residues. The CDR3 reads CATSILKGNTEAFF. CDR3 nucleotide sequence: TGTGCCACCAGCATCTTGAAGGGCAACACTGAAGCTTTCTTT. Complete variable domain (other parts from reference TRBV15 and TRBJ1-1): DAMVIQNPRYQVTQFGKPVTLSCSQTLNHNVMYWYQQKSSQAPKLLFHYYDKDFNNEADTPDNFQSRRPNTSFCFLDIRSPGLGDTAMYLCATSILKGNTEAFFGQGTRLTVV.

The chain uses TRBV5-1 and TRBJ1-1; maybe TRBD1 (6 bases). Germline CDR1 and CDR2: SGHRS and YFSETQ. This CDR3 has 13 amino acids. The V end lost 3 bases, the J end lost 1 base, and 7 bases lay between the germline ends. The CDR3 bases are TGCGCCAGCAGCTGGACAGAGAACACTGAAGCTTTCTTT. It yields the protein CASSWTENTEAFF.

The rearrangement links TRBV10-3 to TRBJ2-3; 13 nucleotides align to TRBD2. V lost 2 bases to trimming and J lost 8 bases; unmatched junction nucleotides: 10. The V gene's germline CDR1 is ENHRY and CDR2 SYGVKD. The CDR3 has 17 amino acids. The CDR3 region has the DNA TGTGCCATCAGTGAGAGCGGACGACTAGCGGGAGGTGGTACGCAGTATTTT. It specifies CAISESGRLAGGGTQYF.

This chain joins TRBV28 and TRBJ2-7; TRBD1 agrees at 8 bases. J lost 0 bases, V lost 6 bases, and 4 bases had no gene match. The germline CDR1 and CDR2 sequences are MDHEN and SYDVKM. This CDR3 region has 14 residues. The CDR3 loop reads CASRRTGNSYEQYF. The CDR3 nucleotides read TGTGCCAGCAGGAGGACAGGGAACTCCTACGAGCAGTACTTC.

V is TRBV5-1 and J is TRBJ2-3; 9 bases are shared with TRBD2. The CDR3 is made up of 15 amino acids. V trimming: 5 bases; J trimming: 3 bases; junction bases outside the gene matches: 7. Per germline, CDR1 SGHRS and CDR2 YFSETQ. CDR3 loop: CASSGSGGLTDTQYF. CDR3 in DNA: TGCGCCAGCAGTGGTAGCGGGGGCCTAACAGATACGCAGTATTTT.

The V gene is TRBV18, the J gene TRBJ1-4, with D hard to call. Germline CDR1 reads KGHSH; CDR2 reads LQKENI. The CDR3 runs to 15 residues. V dropped 3 bases and J dropped 4 bases, with 12 bases sitting between them. CDR3: CASSPSRDGNEKLFF. CDR3 nucleotide sequence: TGTGCCAGCTCACCTTCTAGGGATGGTAATGAAAAACTGTTTTTT.

This rearrangement joins TRBV28 to TRBJ2-7, with D possibly being TRBD2 (5 bases). The CDR3 consists of 14 residues. The V and J ends lost 3 bases and 2 bases respectively, with 11 bases between them. Germline lookup yields CDR1 MDHEN and CDR2 SYDVKM. The CDR3, as DNA: TGTGCCAGCAGTTTGCCCGGGGTTGCCTACGAGCAGTACTTC. Its translation: CASSLPGVAYEQYF.

V and J are TRBV5-4 and TRBJ1-2, with D possibly matching TRBD1 (5 bases). Trimming removed 4 bases from V and 10 bases from J, with 17 bases in between. This CDR3 is 13 amino acids long. From germline, CDR1 is SGHNT and CDR2 YYREEE (reference sequence). CDR3 region: CASSLPWGNDYTF. The CDR3 nucleotides read TGTGCCAGCAGCCTCCCATGGGGGAACGACTACACCTTC.

The chain recombines TRBV6-5 with TRBJ2-7; possibly TRBD1 or TRBD2 for D (7 bases each). V lost 2 bases and J 0 bases, leaving 14 bases between the germline ends. There are 16 residues in the CDR3. The germline V gene encodes CDR1 MNHEY and CDR2 SVGAGI. The DNA of the CDR3 is TGTGCCAGCAGTTACGACAGGGAGGGGAACTCCTACGAGCAGTACTTC. Translated: CASSYDREGNSYEQYF.

The chain uses TRBV30 and TRBJ1-2; TRBD1 matches at 10 bases. Germline V lookup: CDR1 GTSNPN, CDR2 SVGIG (reference sequence). V dropped 3 bases and J dropped 7; count of bases not matched to a gene: 5. The CDR3 covers 13 residues. The CDR3 protein is CAWRGTGDGGYTF. The CDR3 DNA follows: TGTGCCTGGAGAGGGACAGGGGACGGTGGCTACACCTTC.

Within the sample, this clone is large. V and J are TRBV19 and TRBJ1-1; 7 nucleotides align to TRBD1. The ends lost 5 bases at V and 1 base at J; junction bases unmatched: 4. Germline lookup yields CDR1 LNHDA and CDR2 SQIVND (reference sequence). The CDR3 length is 14 residues. The CDR3 loop reads CASSGGQTNTEAFF. In nucleotides, the CDR3 is TGTGCCAGTAGTGGGGGACAGACGAACACTGAAGCTTTCTTT.

The V call is TRBV15, the J call TRBJ2-1; TRBD2 matches 8 bases. Germline V gene lookup returns CDR1 LNHNV and CDR2 YYDKDF (reference sequence). The CDR3 length is 17 residues. After removal of 1 base from V and 8 bases from J, the junction contained 13 bases not matched to a gene. This chain's CDR3 is CATSRGLGRGVLYEQFF. In DNA, the CDR3 is TGTGCCACCAGCAGAGGTCTCGGGCGGGGGGTGTTATATGAGCAGTTCTTC. Variable domain in full (rest from reference TRBV15 and TRBJ2-1): DAMVIQNPRYQVTQFGKPVTLSCSQTLNHNVMYWYQQKSSQAPKLLFHYYDKDFNNEADTPDNFQSRRPNTSFCFLDIRSPGLGDTAMYLCATSRGLGRGVLYEQFFGPGTRLTVL.

This clone is a singleton in its sample. The chain recombines TRBV27 with TRBJ2-3; either TRBD1 or TRBD2 may fit D (5 bases each). The V and J ends lost 4 bases and 3 bases respectively, with 20 bases between them. Germline V gene lookup returns CDR1 MNHEY and CDR2 SMNVEV (reference sequence). The CDR3 extends over 17 amino acids. CDR3 sequence reads: CASSSLGVEFGTDTQYF. For the CDR3, the DNA is TGTGCCAGCAGTTCCCTGGGGGTAGAGTTTGGGACAGATACGCAGTATTTT.

The chain joins TRBV15 to TRBJ2-5; 9 bases agree with TRBD1. With V trimmed by 5 bases and J by 4 bases, 2 bases remained unmatched. The CDR3 sequence is 13 residues long. The V gene's germline CDR1 is LNHNV and CDR2 YYDKDF (reference sequence). This chain's CDR3 is CATSGQGRETQYF. Here the CDR3 DNA reads TGTGCCACCAGCGGACAGGGGAGAGAGACCCAGTACTTC.

The chain recombines TRBV20-1 with TRBJ2-5; no clear D gene. The V gene lost 3 bases and the J gene lost 1 base, with 6 bases spanning the gap. The CDR3 contains 12 residues. Per the germline V gene, CDR1 is DFQATT and CDR2 is SNEGSKA (reference sequence). The CDR3 DNA reads TGCAGTGCTAGTACTCGCCAAGAGACCCAGTACTTC. It codes for CSASTRQETQYF.

The chain combines TRBV19 with TRBJ1-5; D uncertain. The germline CDR1 and CDR2 sequences are LNHDA and SQIVND (reference sequence). The CDR3 is 15 amino acids. V dropped 6 bases and J dropped 7 bases, with 19 bases sitting between them. Here the CDR3 DNA reads TGTGCCAGTAGGGCACGGGCGCTGGGTGAGCAGCCCCAGCATTTT. This translates into CASRARALGEQPQHF.

To note about this clone: One junction end does not reproduce the germline sequence, and a read error may be involved. The rearrangement joins TRBV15 to TRBJ2-7; D gene ambiguous. Germline V gives CDR1 LNHNV, CDR2 YYDKDF (reference sequence). CDR3 length: 13 residues. The CDR3 region has the DNA TGTGCCACCAGCAGAGATGCGCGGACGAAGGAGCACTTC. It yields the protein CATSRDARTKEHF.

The V gene is TRBV9, the J gene TRBJ1-3; D is possibly TRBD1 (5 bases). There are 15 residues in the CDR3. Trimming shortened V by 6 bases and J by 4 bases, and 17 bases separated the two germline ends. From germline, CDR1 is SGDLS and CDR2 YYNGEE. The CDR3 loop is CASTLAGGFGNTIYF. The CDR3 region has the DNA TGTGCCAGCACCCTGGCCGGGGGGTTCGGAAACACCATATATTTT.

The CDR3 region has the DNA TGCGCCAGCAGCTCGGGACGGACTAGCGGGTACACAGATACGCAGTATTTT. Its protein is CASSSGRTSGYTDTQYF. The chain carries TRBV5-1 and TRBJ2-3; 11 bases are a match to TRBD2. The V gene's germline CDR1 is SGHRS and CDR2 YFSETQ. The V gene end was trimmed by 3 bases and the J gene end by 2 bases; junction bases not matched to a gene: 8. The CDR3 length is 17 residues. Combining the CDR3 with reference TRBV5-1 and TRBJ2-3 gives the whole variable domain KAGVTQTPRYLIKTRGQQVTLSCSPISGHRSVSWYQQTPGQGLQFLFEYFSETQRNKGNFPGRFSGRQFSNSRSEMNVSTLELGDSALYLCASSSGRTSGYTDTQYFGPGTRLTVL.

The chain has TRBV19 and TRBJ1-2; the D is unclear. CDR1 is LNHDA, CDR2 SQIVND, per germline (reference sequence). V was clipped by 3 bases and J by 3 bases, with 5 bases between them. This CDR3 comprises 12 residues. The CDR3 region is CASSMMDYGYTF. The CDR3 nucleotides read TGTGCCAGTAGTATGATGGACTATGGCTACACCTTC.

The gene calls are TRBV9 and TRBJ1-3; D call uncertain. The CDR3 contains 13 residues. Germline CDR1 reads SGDLS; CDR2 reads YYNGEE. V lost 2 bases to trimming and J lost 2 bases, with 5 bases between them. CDR3 region: CASSVVPGNTIYF. In nucleotides, the CDR3 is TGTGCCAGCAGCGTGGTCCCTGGAAACACCATATATTTT.